The entry that follows covers one T cell receptor beta chain sequence. Compared with germline, one end of the junction differs, possibly owing to a read error. The data were obtained in a study of technical replicates of blood from a handful of donors. Germline CDR1 and CDR2: MNHNS and SASEGT. The CDR3 spans 12 residues. The protocol was immunoSEQ multiplex PCR, while the TCRdb copy is restricted to in-frame clones and leaves out a portion. The table shows around 85,000 clones, with around 94% occurring only once. The chain couples TRBV6-1 to TRBJ2-1; D unclear. The sequencing input was T cells isolated from PBMCs. The origin of this receptor is a human donor in good health. CDR3 DNA: TGTGCCAGCAGGGAAGCTAAAAATGAGCAGTTCTTC. Protein: CASREAKNEQFF.